This T cell receptor (beta chain) was sequenced during a study of shared clonotypes between healthy human individuals. TCRdb keeps only in-frame clones here, not all; method: immunoSEQ multiplex PCR. The top ten hold 0.5% to 0.65% of the sample, which has about 990,000 clones, 78% seen once. Worth noting for this clone: Its antigen is unidentified.

Overall study results and limits: For naive CD4 cells, roughly 4.6% of clonotypes were shared across a handful of donors.

The sequenced material came from memory CD4+ T cells from PBMCs. Subset reported: CD45RA-negative fraction. This clonotype was sampled from a man between 18 and 35 years old in good health. Some clones in this sample may be carry-over from other donors' samples.

The CDR3, as DNA: TGCGCCAGCAGCTTGGGACCGGACAGGGATTTTGGCTACACCTTC. It translates to CASSLGPDRDFGYTF. J is TRBJ1-2 and V is TRBV5-1; 8 bases line up with TRBD1. V lost 0 bases, J lost 7 bases, and 8 bases stayed unmatched. Germline CDR1 SGHRS, CDR2 YFSETQ. The CDR3 has 15 amino acids.